A selection of T cell receptor beta chains follows, all from one sample in a study of T cell repertoires in cytomegalovirus infection. TCRdb redid the calling of the reads with MiXCR, one entry per CDR3 protein. The sample gives under 50,000 distinct CDR3 sequences, roughly 20% of which show up once; about 87% is in the top ten. Their antigen targets remain unknown. Sample: CD8+ T cells from cultured PBMCs, taken from culture after CMV antigen stimulation. These receptors originate from a human donor in good health (CMV status not recorded). Some clones in this sample may be carry-over from other donors' samples. Each CDR3 is given with its conserved first and last residue. The D gene is left open where the match is weak. Where a row states a size, it is once, few, many or the class of an expanded clone; other rows omit it.

TRBV20-1	NA	TRBD2	TRBJ2-1	TGCAGTGCTAGACCCTACGGGGGACTAGGGAAATACAATGAGCAGTTCTTC	CSARPYGGLGKYNEQFF
TRBV6-2/TRBV6-3	few	TRBD2	TRBJ2-1	TGTGCCAGCAGTTACATGGCTAGCGGCGAGCAGTTCTTC	CASSYMASGEQFF
TRBV7-6	few	NA	TRBJ1-5	TGTGCCAGCAGCTCGGGGACTGCTTATAGCAATCAGCCCCAGCATTTT	CASSSGTAYSNQPQHF
TRBV7-9	few	TRBD1	TRBJ2-7	TGTGCCAGCAGCTTATGGGACAGGGCCGAGCAGTACTTC	CASSLWDRAEQYF
TRBV7-6	NA	NA	TRBJ1-1	TGTGCCAGCAGCTTAGGGAGAGAAGCTTTCTTT	CASSLGREAFF
TRBV6-6	few	NA	TRBJ2-3	TGTGCCAGCACTGAACCAGGGGTCCATCCAGATACGCAGTATTTT	CASTEPGVHPDTQYF
TRBV6-6	NA	NA	TRBJ1-1	TGTGCCAGCAGTTACGGGGGAAACACTGAAGCTTTCTTT	CASSYGGNTEAFF
TRBV28	NA	NA	TRBJ2-2	TGTGCCAGCACCTCGGGTCAGTCCTACACCGGGGAGCTGTTTTTT	CASTSGQSYTGELFF
TRBV7-2	NA	NA	TRBJ2-2	TGTGCCACCAGCCCCACCGGGGAGCTGTTTTTT	CATSPTGELFF
TRBV7-9	many	NA	TRBJ2-5	TGTGCCAGCAGCTTAAGCGGGCTCCAAGAGACCCAGTACTTC	CASSLSGLQETQYF
TRBV29-1	NA	TRBD1	TRBJ2-3	TGCAGCGCGGAAGGGGAGCAGGGACAGGACACAGATACGCAGTATTTT	CSAEGEQGQDTDTQYF
TRBV11-3	NA	NA	TRBJ1-6	TGTGCCAGCAGCTCCGGAACTCATAATTCACCCCTCCACTTT	CASSSGTHNSPLHF
TRBV7-9	few	TRBD2	TRBJ2-3	TGTGCCAGCAGCTCCGGACTAGCATCTTTCACAGATACGCAGTATTTT	CASSSGLASFTDTQYF
TRBV5-1	few	TRBD2	TRBJ2-1	TGCGCCAGCAGCTTCCGGACTAGCGGGAGCTACAATGAGCAGTTCTTC	CASSFRTSGSYNEQFF
TRBV7-8	NA	NA	TRBJ1-1	TGTGCCAGCAGCTTAGCGCGGGCTCTGGCAGGGCGAGCGAACACTGAAGCTTTCTTT	CASSLARALAGRANTEAFF
TRBV29-1	NA	TRBD2	TRBJ2-1	TGCAGCGTTGGGCGGGAGGGTGCTGAGCAGTTCTTC	CSVGREGAEQFF
TRBV27	NA	NA	TRBJ2-2	TGTGCCAGCAGTTTATCGGTCGTGGCCGGGGAGCTGTTTTTT	CASSLSVVAGELFF
TRBV29-1	NA	TRBD1	TRBJ1-1	TGCAGCGTTGACCTCACCGGGACAGGGAAATCATATGAAGCTTTCTTT	CSVDLTGTGKSYEAFF
TRBV4-3	NA	NA	TRBJ2-7	TGCGCCAGCAGCCAAGAGAGGGGCTACTACGAGCAGTACTTC	CASSQERGYYEQYF
TRBV20-1	few	TRBD1	TRBJ2-5	TGCAGTGCTAGAGACTGGGACAGGACGCCTGGAGGAACCCAGTACTTC	CSARDWDRTPGGTQYF
TRBV12-5	few	NA	TRBJ2-2	TGTGCTAGTGGTTTGCTAACTGGAGCGAACACCGGGGAGCTGTTTTTT	CASGLLTGANTGELFF
TRBV5-4	NA	NA	TRBJ2-7	TGTGCCAGCAGCGTGAGGCCGGGGGCTAAAAGGACCTACGAGCAGTACTTC	CASSVRPGAKRTYEQYF
TRBV9	NA	NA	TRBJ1-2	TGTGCCAGCAGCCGGGCAACCGAGGGCTACACCTTC	CASSRATEGYTF
TRBV7-2	NA	TRBD2	TRBJ2-5	TGTGCCAGCAGCTCTAAGATATGGACTAGCGGGGCCGGGGAGACCCAGTACTTC	CASSSKIWTSGAGETQYF
TRBV7-3	NA	NA	TRBJ2-1	TGTGCCAGCAACTTAGTTCGTAGGACCCTCGATGAGCAGTTCTTC	CASNLVRRTLDEQFF
TRBV7-8	few	NA	TRBJ2-1	TGTGCCAGCAGCCCAAAGAGCGGTAGCTCCTACAATGAGCAGTTCTTC	CASSPKSGSSYNEQFF
TRBV4-3	few	NA	TRBJ2-1	TGCGCTAGCAGCCAAGATGAAAGCCCCCACAATGAGCAGTTCTTC	CASSQDESPHNEQFF
TRBV5-5	NA	NA	TRBJ2-5	TGTGCCAGCAGCATACGGACAGACCAAGAGACCCAGTACTTC	CASSIRTDQETQYF
TRBV12-3/TRBV12-4	few	NA	TRBJ2-1	TGTGCCAGCAGTCCCGAGTACAATGAGCAGTTCTTC	CASSPEYNEQFF
TRBV6-1	many	NA	TRBJ2-7	TGTGCCAGCAGTGACTACGAGCAGTACTTC	CASSDYEQYF
TRBV7-7	few	NA	TRBJ2-1	TGTGCCAGCAGTTCCAGGTCGGGCGTTGAGCAGTTCTTC	CASSSRSGVEQFF
TRBV7-6	NA	TRBD1	TRBJ2-6	TGTGCCAGCAGCTTTAACAGGGGGGAGAGGATTACTGGGGCCAACGTCCTGACTTTC	CASSFNRGERITGANVLTF
TRBV6-4	few	NA	TRBJ2-3	TGTGCCAGCAGTGACGGAGATACGCAGTATTTT	CASSDGDTQYF
TRBV7-6	NA	NA	TRBJ2-7	TGTGCCAGCAGCTTAGGCGACACTTACTCCTACGAGCAGTACTTC	CASSLGDTYSYEQYF
TRBV2	many	NA	TRBJ2-1	TGTGCCAGCAGCCCATGGGGAACAGAGAGCTCCTACAATGAGCAGTTCTTC	CASSPWGTESSYNEQFF
TRBV6-2/TRBV6-3	few	TRBD2	TRBJ2-5	TGTGCCAGCTGGCGGACTAGCGGGCAAAAGGAGTACCAAGAGACCCAGTACTTC	CASWRTSGQKEYQETQYF
TRBV7-4	NA	NA	TRBJ2-5	TGTGCCAGCAGCGATGGGACGGATCAAGAGACCCAGTACTTC	CASSDGTDQETQYF
TRBV6-6	NA	NA	TRBJ1-1	TGTGCCAGCAGTCCTACCCAACAGGTGGGGGGGACTGAAGCTTTCTTT	CASSPTQQVGGTEAFF
TRBV19	few	TRBD1	TRBJ2-7	TGTGCCAGTAGTCCCGGGACAGGAGGAGGCGAGCAGTACTTC	CASSPGTGGGEQYF
TRBV28	few	NA	TRBJ2-7	TGTGCCAGCAGGGATGAACAGGGATTCCCTCCCCTCTACGAGCAGTACTTC	CASRDEQGFPPLYEQYF
TRBV6-2/TRBV6-3	NA	TRBD2	TRBJ2-1	TGTGCCAGCAGACCCCAGAGATGGTGGGAGGGCGACAATGAGCAGTTCTTC	CASRPQRWWEGDNEQFF
TRBV19	few	NA	TRBJ2-1	TGTGCCAGTAGTATAGCGGTCGGGAGAAGTGAGCAGTTCTTC	CASSIAVGRSEQFF
TRBV27	few	NA	TRBJ1-4	TGTGCCAGCAGTTTCCAGGGGAGGCGGGAAAAACTGTTTTTT	CASSFQGRREKLFF
TRBV7-9	NA	NA	TRBJ1-2	TGTGCCAGCAGCTTAGTGAATCCTCTTGGCTACACCTTC	CASSLVNPLGYTF
TRBV6-5	medium-sized	NA	TRBJ2-1	TGTGCCAGTACGGAGCTAGGAGGGAATGAGCAGTTCTTC	CASTELGGNEQFF
TRBV5-4	few	NA	TRBJ2-2	TGTGCCAGCAGCTTGCGATCGAACACCGGGGAGCTGTTTTTT	CASSLRSNTGELFF
TRBV7-9	few	TRBD2	TRBJ2-5	TGTGCCAGCACCAAGACTAGCGGGGGTTTCCAAGAGACCCAGTACTTC	CASTKTSGGFQETQYF
TRBV4-3	NA	NA	TRBJ2-6	TGCGCCAGCAGCCAAGATTTGGGGTCTGGGGCCAACGTCCTGACTTTC	CASSQDLGSGANVLTF
TRBV7-4	NA	NA	TRBJ2-3	TGTGCCAGCAGCTTCGTCGGCACAGATACGCAGTATTTT	CASSFVGTDTQYF
TRBV7-2	few	NA	TRBJ2-4	TGTGCCAGCAGCTCTCTCCGCGAGCTTTCAGCCAAAAACATTCAGTACTTC	CASSSLRELSAKNIQYF
TRBV12-5	few	TRBD1	TRBJ1-1	TGTGCTAGTGGTTTGACGCCGACAGGGAGCGTGAACACTGAAGCTTTCTTT	CASGLTPTGSVNTEAFF
TRBV5-6	few	NA	TRBJ2-1	TGTGCCAGCACCTCAACAGGTCTTTCCTACAATGAGCAGTTCTTC	CASTSTGLSYNEQFF
TRBV10-3	NA	TRBD1	TRBJ2-1	TGTGCCATCAGTTCTCCTTACAGGGGCGAAATCTCCTACAATGAGCAGTTCTTC	CAISSPYRGEISYNEQFF
TRBV27	few	NA	TRBJ1-1	TGTGCCAGCAGTTTACGGGGGCTTGGCACTGAAGCTTTCTTT	CASSLRGLGTEAFF
TRBV7-6	few	NA	TRBJ2-1	TGTGCCAGCAGTACTGAAGGGTGGCAGTTCTTC	CASSTEGWQFF
TRBV7-8	many	NA	TRBJ1-5	TGTGCCAGCAGCCCTAAGAGGGACATCGGCAATCAGCCCCAGCATTTT	CASSPKRDIGNQPQHF
TRBV19	NA	NA	TRBJ2-7	TGTGCCAGTAGTTCCTTGGGCGAGCAGTACTTC	CASSSLGEQYF